These T cell receptor beta chains were read from a single sample in a study of blood T cell repertoires in COVID-19. The table came from immunoSEQ multiplex PCR; TCRdb's copy has only in-frame clones and leaves some out. The sample contains 190,000 or so clones, more than 70% of which appear only once. The source material was PBMCs or T cells enriched from blood (not recorded which). These receptors were obtained from a woman under 30 who had recovered from COVID-19. CDR3s include the opening cysteine and the closing phenylalanine or tryptophan. D genes are given only for firm matches. The size of a clone is reported for some rows only, either as once, few or many, or as a class for expanded clones.

size: -; D: -; V: TRBV30; J: TRBJ1-6; DNA: TGTGCCTGGAGTCAGGGGAATGATTCACCCCTCCACTTT; CDR3: CAWSQGNDSPLHF
size: -; D: TRBD1; V: TRBV28; J: TRBJ1-6; DNA: TGTGCCAGCAGCGAGACAGGGTGGCAATCACCCCTCCACTTT; CDR3: CASSETGWQSPLHF
size: -; D: TRBD2; V: TRBV19; J: TRBJ2-3; DNA: TGTGCCAGTACAAGTAGCGGGGGCCTCACAGATACGCAGTATTTT; CDR3: CASTSSGGLTDTQYF
size: few; D: TRBD1; V: TRBV7-6; J: TRBJ1-1; DNA: TGTGCCAGCAGCTGGAGGGGGCGCAGAACTGAAGCTTTCTTT; CDR3: CASSWRGRRTEAFF
size: -; D: TRBD2; V: TRBV9; J: TRBJ2-3; DNA: TGTGCCAGCAGCGTAGGGGGAGGGTTGACAGATACGCAGTATTTT; CDR3: CASSVGGGLTDTQYF
size: -; D: TRBD1; V: TRBV7-6; J: TRBJ2-1; DNA: TGTGCCAGCAGCTTAGGGGACAGATCCTACAATGAGCAGTTCTTC; CDR3: CASSLGDRSYNEQFF
size: -; D: TRBD2; V: TRBV19; J: TRBJ2-7; DNA: TGTGCCACGTGGGGGGGATCCGAGCAGTACTTC; CDR3: CATWGGSEQYF
size: -; D: TRBD1; V: TRBV25-1; J: TRBJ1-1; DNA: TGTGCCAGCAGTACCACCAGGGGGCGCGAGGAAGCTTTCTTT; CDR3: CASSTTRGREEAFF
size: -; D: -; V: TRBV7-6; J: TRBJ1-1; DNA: TGTGCCAGCAGCGCAGGGTTTCCCACTGAAGCTTTCTTT; CDR3: CASSAGFPTEAFF
size: -; D: -; V: TRBV28; J: TRBJ1-5; DNA: TGTGCCAGCAGTTTAGGGGGGGTGGGCAATCAGCCCCAGCATTTT; CDR3: CASSLGGVGNQPQHF